One sample yielded the 9 T cell receptor beta chains listed below, sequenced in a study of blood T cells in healthy people across ages. A sample-barcoded 5' primer and a J-beta primer mix were used in a second PCR of roughly 7 to 11 cycles. Each CDR3 protein gets one entry after TCRdb re-called the 5' RACE reads with MiXCR. Of about 900,000 distinct CDR3 sequences in the sample, roughly 43% were seen once. Material: blood. Receptor source: a man aged 30 to 39 in good health.

V and J are TRBV28 and TRBJ2-7; the match to TRBD1 covers 8 bases. The CDR3 sequence is 15 residues long. Germline lookup yields CDR1 MDHEN and CDR2 SYDVKM. Trimming removed 6 bases from V and 3 bases from J; junction bases left unmatched: 10. In DNA form, the CDR3 reads TGTGCCAGCAGCTCCCCGGACAGGGTGCACTACGAGCAGTACTTC. Amino acids: CASSSPDRVHYEQYF.

The rearrangement uses TRBV6-2 or TRBV6-3 and TRBJ2-3; a weak D match, TRBD1 (6 bases). V was shortened by 6 bases and J by 5 bases, with 21 bases between the two germline ends. CDR1 and CDR2 from the germline V gene are MNHEY and SVGEGT. The CDR3 has 16 amino acids. CDR3 DNA sequence: TGTGCCAGCAGGCCCACCGGGACACCCACCGGAGATACGCAGTATTTT. As protein: CASRPTGTPTGDTQYF.

This clonotype was counted between two and nine times. CDR3 sequence reads: CSASSGVANQPQHF. The CDR3 DNA reads TGCAGTGCTAGTTCCGGGGTGGCCAATCAGCCCCAGCATTTT. This chain links TRBV20-1 with TRBJ1-5; D gene uncertain. This CDR3 comprises 14 residues. Germline V CDR1 and CDR2: DFQATT, SNEGSKA (reference sequence). V gave up 3 bases and J gave up 3 bases, with 12 bases separating them.

This chain connects TRBV12-3 or TRBV12-4 to TRBJ2-4, with D tentatively TRBD2 (7 bases). Gene TRBJ2-7 matches the end of the DNA better, so the J call may be wrong. The CDR3 length is 15 residues. The CDR3 here is CASSTSGGPAYEQYF. For the CDR3, the DNA is TGTGCCAGCAGTACCTCGGGGGGCCCAGCCTACGAGCAGTACTTC.

The chain uses TRBV20-1 and TRBJ2-3; D is perhaps TRBD1 or TRBD2 (5 bases each). This CDR3 region has 12 residues. Germline V gene lookup returns CDR1 DFQATT and CDR2 SNEGSKA (reference sequence). CDR3 bases: TGCAGGGGGACCGCTAGCACAGATACGCAGTATTTT. It is translated as CRGTASTDTQYF.

The gene calls are TRBV7-2 and TRBJ1-1, with D possibly matching TRBD1 (5 bases). The V and J ends lost 5 bases and 8 bases respectively, with 15 bases between them. The germline CDR1 and CDR2 sequences are SGHTA and FQGNSA. The CDR3 runs to 13 residues. CDR3 nucleotides: TGTGCCAGCAGCCGCCCAGACCACAGGGAAGCTTTCTTT. Encoded protein: CASSRPDHREAFF. Complete variable domain (other parts from reference TRBV7-2 and TRBJ1-1): GAGVSQSPSNKVTEKGKDVELRCDPISGHTALYWYRQSLGQGLEFLIYFQGNSAPDKSGLPSDRFSAERTGGSVSTLTIQRTQQEDSAVYLCASSRPDHREAFFGQGTRLTVV.

The DNA of the CDR3 is TGCAGTGCTAGTGCATTCCAGAACACTGAAGCTTTCTTT. Amino acid sequence: CSASAFQNTEAFF. V is TRBV20-1 and J is TRBJ1-1; D not certain. Trimming cost V 3 bases and J 1 base, with 9 bases left between them. Germline V gives CDR1 DFQATT, CDR2 SNEGSKA (reference sequence). The CDR3 is 13 residues long.

The V call is TRBV12-3 or TRBV12-4, the J call TRBJ1-2; D not resolved. The CDR3 spans 14 residues. Trimming took off 4 bases at V and 7 bases at J, with 16 bases between the two ends. CDR3 DNA sequence: TGTGCCAGCAGTTCAGCCCGGACCGGCAGTGGCTACACCTTC. This codes for CASSSARTGSGYTF.

The V and J genes are TRBV12-3 or TRBV12-4 and TRBJ1-1, with D possibly being TRBD1 (5 bases). The V and J ends lost 3 bases and 0 bases respectively, with 11 bases between them. The CDR3 spans 15 residues. This CDR3 is CASSFNGGMNTEAFF. For the CDR3, the DNA is TGTGCCAGCAGTTTTAATGGGGGGATGAACACTGAAGCTTTCTTT.